This TCR beta chain derives from a study of identical twins. Trimming left V 5 bases short and J 1 base short, with 8 bases between. This CDR3 spans 13 amino acids. Germline V gives CDR1 MNHEY, CDR2 SVGEGT. Study-wide results and caveats: Models predicted less out-of-frame TCR alpha sharing in monozygotic twins than was found. One should note that invariant MAIT and iNKT cells could partly confound zero-insertion analyses. Findings came from cross-sectional statistics, without long-term follow-up of donors. Beta out-of-frame sequences displayed a weaker excess of sharing between twins.

This clonotype showed up just a few times. The target antigen is unknown. TCRdb analysed the 5' RACE reads with MiXCR anew, one entry per CDR3 protein. Among around 500,000 distinct CDR3 sequences listed, approximately 15% were seen once. The same data also went into a second study, on yellow fever vaccine responses in identical twins.

The chain recombines TRBV6-2 or TRBV6-3 with TRBJ1-1; D remains unclear. This clonotype was obtained from a woman aged 18-35 years in good health. Sequencing was done on a sample of CD4+ T cells sorted from blood. The CDR3 spells CASSRDTNTEAFF. CDR3 nucleotides: TGTGCCAGCAGTAGAGACACGAACACTGAAGCTTTCTTT.